This T cell receptor beta chain was observed in a study of blood T cells in healthy people across ages. A word on this clonotype: The antigen remains undetermined.

Study results and limitations: Naive T cell percentage strongly correlated with TCR beta diversity.

Isolating PBMCs gave at least 6.5 million of these cells per sample. There were at least 6 micrograms of total RNA extracted from every sample. The authors ran a second PCR of about 6 to 11 cycles using a sample-barcoded 5' primer and a J-beta primer mix. One entry per CDR3 protein results from TCRdb running MiXCR on the 5' RACE reads. The sample lists under 1 million distinct CDR3 sequences; approximately 44% were seen once. V lost 3 bases, J lost 4 bases, and 16 bases stayed unmatched. This CDR3 region has 18 residues. CDR1 is SGDLS and CDR2 is YYNGEE in the germline V gene. V usage is TRBV9 and J usage is TRBJ2-3, with TRBD1 matching 8 bases. The receptor was isolated from a man aged 55 to 70 in good health. Sequences were obtained from blood. The CDR3 bases are TGTGCCAGCAGCGCCCTCCCCGGACAGGGTTGGTTAGCAGATACGCAGTATTTT. This sequence encodes CASSALPGQGWLADTQYF.